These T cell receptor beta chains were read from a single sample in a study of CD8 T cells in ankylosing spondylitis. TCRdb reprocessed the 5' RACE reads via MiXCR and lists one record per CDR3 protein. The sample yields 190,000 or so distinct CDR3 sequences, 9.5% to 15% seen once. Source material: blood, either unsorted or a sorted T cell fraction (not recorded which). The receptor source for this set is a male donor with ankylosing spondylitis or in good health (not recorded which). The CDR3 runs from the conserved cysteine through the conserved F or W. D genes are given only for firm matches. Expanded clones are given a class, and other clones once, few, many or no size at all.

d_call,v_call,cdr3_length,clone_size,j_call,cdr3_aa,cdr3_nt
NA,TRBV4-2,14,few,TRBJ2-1,CASSQDGRVNEQFF,TGTGCCAGCAGCCAAGACGGTAGGGTCAATGAGCAGTTCTTC
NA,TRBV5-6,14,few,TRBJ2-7,CASRGYPSSYEQYF,TGTGCCAGCAGGGGATACCCAAGCTCCTACGAGCAGTACTTC
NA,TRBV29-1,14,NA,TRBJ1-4,CSVESQLANEKLFF,TGCAGCGTTGAATCGCAGCTAGCTAATGAAAAACTGTTTTTT
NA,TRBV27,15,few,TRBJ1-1,CASSLSAGRETEAFF,TGTGCCAGCAGTTTATCAGCGGGGAGAGAAACTGAAGCTTTCTTT
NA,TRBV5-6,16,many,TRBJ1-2,CASSFRDTQTNYGYTF,TGTGCCAGCAGCTTCAGGGACACCCAAACTAACTATGGCTACACCTTC
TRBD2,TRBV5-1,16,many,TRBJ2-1,CASSPTSGGAYNEQFF,TGCGCCAGCAGCCCGACTAGCGGGGGGGCCTACAATGAGCAGTTCTTC
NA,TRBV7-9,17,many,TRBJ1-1,CASSWDTPESKNTEAFF,TGTGCCAGCAGCTGGGACACTCCGGAGTCTAAGAACACTGAAGCTTTCTTT
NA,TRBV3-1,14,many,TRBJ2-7,CASSQELSYDEQYF,TGTGCCAGCAGCCAAGAACTAAGCTACGACGAGCAGTACTTC
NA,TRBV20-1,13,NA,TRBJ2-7,CSARAEQGIEQYF,TGCAGTGCTAGGGCCGAACAGGGAATAGAGCAGTACTTC
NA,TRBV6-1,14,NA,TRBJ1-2,CASSDGTVNYGYTF,TGTGCCAGCAGTGATGGGACGGTTAACTATGGCTACACCTTC
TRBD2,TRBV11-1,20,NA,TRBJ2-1,CASSVMAGGPLKSSYNEQFF,TGTGCCAGCAGCGTCATGGCGGGAGGGCCCCTAAAGAGCTCCTACAATGAGCAGTTCTTC
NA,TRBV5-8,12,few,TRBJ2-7,CASRPTYYEQYF,TGTGCCAGCAGGCCGACTTACTACGAGCAGTACTTC
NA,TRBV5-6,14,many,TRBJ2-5,CASSLVGAQETQYF,TGTGCCAGCAGCTTGGTAGGGGCTCAGGAGACCCAGTACTTC
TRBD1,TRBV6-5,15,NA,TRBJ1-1,CASSYLQGWDTEAFF,TGTGCCAGCAGTTACCTACAGGGGTGGGACACTGAAGCTTTCTTT
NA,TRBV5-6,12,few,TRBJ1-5,CASSGAGMPQHF,TGTGCCAGCAGCGGGGCCGGGATGCCCCAGCATTTT
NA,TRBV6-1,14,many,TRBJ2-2,CASSEAGDTGELFF,TGTGCCAGCAGTGAAGCAGGGGACACCGGGGAGCTGTTTTTT
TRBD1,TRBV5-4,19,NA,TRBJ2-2,CASSYPRETGGWNTGELFF,TGTGCCAGCAGCTACCCGCGTGAGACAGGGGGCTGGAACACCGGGGAGCTGTTTTTT
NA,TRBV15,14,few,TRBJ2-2,CATSREADTGELFF,TGTGCCACCAGCAGAGAGGCCGACACCGGGGAGCTGTTTTTT
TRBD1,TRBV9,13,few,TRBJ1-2,CASSDRGHYGYTF,TGTGCCAGCAGCGACAGGGGTCACTATGGCTACACCTTC
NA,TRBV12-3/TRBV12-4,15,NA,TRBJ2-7,CASSSTGPPSGEQYF,TGTGCCAGCAGCTCTACCGGGCCTCCGTCGGGCGAGCAGTACTTC
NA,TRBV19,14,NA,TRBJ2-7,CASSIVWAAYEQYF,TGTGCCAGTAGTATAGTGTGGGCAGCCTACGAGCAGTACTTC
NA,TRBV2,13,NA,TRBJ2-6,CASSEAGANVLTF,TGTGCCAGCAGTGAAGCTGGGGCCAACGTCCTGACTTTC
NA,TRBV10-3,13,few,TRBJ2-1,CATAPGSYNEQFF,TGTGCCACGGCCCCGGGCTCCTACAATGAGCAGTTCTTC
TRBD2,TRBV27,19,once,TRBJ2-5,CASSPRTSGGTPYQETQYF,TGTGCCAGCAGTCCCCGGACTAGCGGGGGAACCCCGTACCAAGAGACCCAGTACTTC
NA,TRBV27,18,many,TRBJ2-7,CASSLRGVGTLLPSEQYF,TGTGCCAGCAGTCTCAGGGGGGTCGGGACCCTTTTACCCTCCGAGCAGTACTTC
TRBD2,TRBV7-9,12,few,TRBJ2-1,CASSTGGNEQFF,TGTGCCAGCAGTACGGGGGGAAATGAGCAGTTCTTC
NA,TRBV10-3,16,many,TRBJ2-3,CAISEEVSARTDTQYF,TGTGCCATCAGTGAGGAGGTCAGCGCGAGGACAGATACGCAGTATTTT
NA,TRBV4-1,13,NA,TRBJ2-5,CASSQARGETQYF,TGCGCCAGCAGCCAAGCTAGAGGCGAGACCCAGTACTTC
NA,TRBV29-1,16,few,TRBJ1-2,CSGYGPAGVRSYGYTF,TGCAGCGGTTACGGGCCCGCCGGGGTGAGGAGCTATGGCTACACCTTC
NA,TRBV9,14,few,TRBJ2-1,CASSVEGSYNEQFF,TGTGCCAGCAGCGTAGAGGGCTCCTACAATGAGCAGTTCTTC
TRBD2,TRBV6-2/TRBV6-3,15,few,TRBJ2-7,CAIGTSGSGTYEQYF,TGTGCCATTGGGACTAGCGGGTCCGGGACCTACGAGCAGTACTTC
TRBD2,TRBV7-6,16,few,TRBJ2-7,CASSLGSGGSSYEQYF,TGTGCCAGCAGCTTAGGCTCGGGGGGTAGCTCCTACGAGCAGTACTTC
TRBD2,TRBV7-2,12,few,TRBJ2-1,CASSLVGLAWFF,TGTGCCAGCAGCTTAGTTGGACTAGCGTGGTTCTTC
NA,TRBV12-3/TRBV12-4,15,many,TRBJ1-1,CASSLGGSGNTEAFF,TGTGCCAGCAGTTTGGGAGGGTCAGGGAACACTGAAGCTTTCTTT
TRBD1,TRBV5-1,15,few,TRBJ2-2,CASTRQGLNTGELFF,TGCGCCAGCACCCGACAGGGATTGAACACCGGGGAGCTGTTTTTT
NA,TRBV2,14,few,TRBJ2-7,CASSAEAGAYEQYF,TGTGCCAGCAGCGCTGAGGCGGGGGCTTACGAGCAGTACTTC
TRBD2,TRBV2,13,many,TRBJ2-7,CASKRLAGDEQYF,TGTGCCAGCAAACGACTAGCGGGAGACGAGCAGTACTTC
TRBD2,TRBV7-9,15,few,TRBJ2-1,CASGISGRASNEQFF,TGTGCCAGCGGAATCAGCGGGAGGGCAAGCAATGAGCAGTTCTTC
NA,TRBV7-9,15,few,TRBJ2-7,CASSLMTGPSYEQYF,TGTGCCAGCAGCTTAATGACAGGACCCTCCTACGAGCAGTACTTC
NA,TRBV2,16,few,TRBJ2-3,CASKREWTGSTDTQYF,TGTGCCAGCAAAAGAGAATGGACGGGGAGCACAGATACGCAGTATTTT
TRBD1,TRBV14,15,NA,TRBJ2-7,CASSQSNRGLYEQYF,TGTGCCAGCAGCCAAAGCAACAGGGGGCTCTACGAGCAGTACTTC
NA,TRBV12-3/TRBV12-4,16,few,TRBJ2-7,CASSPTPDWSSYEQYF,TGTGCCAGCAGCCCCACCCCGGACTGGAGCTCCTACGAGCAGTACTTC
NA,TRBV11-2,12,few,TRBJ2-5,CASSLGGKTQYF,TGTGCCAGCAGCTTAGGGGGAAAGACCCAGTACTTC
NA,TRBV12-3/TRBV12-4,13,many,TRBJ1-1,CASSLGGTTEAFF,TGTGCCAGCAGTTTAGGGGGTACCACTGAAGCTTTCTTT
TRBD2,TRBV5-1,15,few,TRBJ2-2,CASSFTGGNTGELFF,TGCGCCAGCAGCTTCACGGGGGGAAACACCGGGGAGCTGTTTTTT
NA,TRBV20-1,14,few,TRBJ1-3,CSARAVTSGNTIYF,TGCAGTGCTAGAGCGGTTACCTCTGGAAACACCATATATTTT
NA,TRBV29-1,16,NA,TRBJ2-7,CSVDGAQGRKPYEQYF,TGCAGCGTTGATGGGGCGCAGGGGAGAAAGCCCTACGAGCAGTACTTC
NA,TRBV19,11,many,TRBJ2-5,CASSGSGTQYF,TGTGCCAGTAGTGGTTCTGGGACCCAGTACTTC